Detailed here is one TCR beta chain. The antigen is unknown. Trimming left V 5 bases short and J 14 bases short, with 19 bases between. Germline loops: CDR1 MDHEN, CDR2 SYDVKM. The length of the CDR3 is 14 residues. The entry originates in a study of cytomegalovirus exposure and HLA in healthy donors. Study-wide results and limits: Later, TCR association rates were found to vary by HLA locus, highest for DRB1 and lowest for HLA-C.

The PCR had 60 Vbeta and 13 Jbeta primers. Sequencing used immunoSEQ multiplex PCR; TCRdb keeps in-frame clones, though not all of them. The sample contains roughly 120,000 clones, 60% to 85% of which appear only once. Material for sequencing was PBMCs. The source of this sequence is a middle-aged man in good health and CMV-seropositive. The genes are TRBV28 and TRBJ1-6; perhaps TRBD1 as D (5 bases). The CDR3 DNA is TGTGCCAGCAGTCCCCCGGGGGTAAAGCTATCCCTCCACTTT. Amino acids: CASSPPGVKLSLHF.